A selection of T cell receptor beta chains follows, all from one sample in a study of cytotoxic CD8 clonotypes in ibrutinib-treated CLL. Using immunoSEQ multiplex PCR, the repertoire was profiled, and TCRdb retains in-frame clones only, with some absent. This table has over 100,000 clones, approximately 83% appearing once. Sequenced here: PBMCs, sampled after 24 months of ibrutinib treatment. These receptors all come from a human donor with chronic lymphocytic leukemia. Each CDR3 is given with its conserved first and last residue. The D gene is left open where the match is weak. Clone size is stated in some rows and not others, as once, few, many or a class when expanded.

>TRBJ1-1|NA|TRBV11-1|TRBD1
CASSLKGTGNPNTEAFF
TGTGCCAGCAGCTTAAAAGGGACAGGGAATCCCAACACTGAAGCTTTCTTT
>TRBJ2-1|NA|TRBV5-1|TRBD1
CASSLVRTGLYNEQFF
TGCGCCAGCAGCTTGGTTCGGACAGGGTTGTACAATGAGCAGTTCTTC
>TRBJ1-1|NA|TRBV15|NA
CATSMGRANTEAFF
TGTGCCACCAGCATGGGACGGGCGAACACTGAAGCTTTCTTT
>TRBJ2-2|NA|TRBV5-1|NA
CASTGVGHTGELFF
TGCGCCAGCACGGGAGTGGGGCACACCGGGGAGCTGTTTTTT
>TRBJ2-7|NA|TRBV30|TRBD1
CAWSVRDRGEF
TGTGCCTGGAGTGTACGGGACAGGGGAGAATTC
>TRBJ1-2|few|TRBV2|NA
CASRSTAVDGYTF
TGTGCCAGCAGGTCCACAGCCGTTGATGGCTACACCTTC
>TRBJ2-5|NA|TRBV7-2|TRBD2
CASSTGTSWGETQYF
TGTGCCAGCAGCACCGGGACTAGTTGGGGGGAGACCCAGTACTTC
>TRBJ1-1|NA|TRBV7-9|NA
CASSLGLAAAEAFF
TGTGCCAGCAGCTTAGGTCTGGCGGCGGCTGAAGCTTTCTTT
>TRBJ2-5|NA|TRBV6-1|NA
CASSEAKGGETQYF
TGTGCCAGCAGTGAAGCAAAAGGGGGAGAGACCCAGTACTTC
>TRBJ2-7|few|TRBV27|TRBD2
CASSRGGGGLLNEQYF
TGTGCCAGCAGTCGTGGGGGCGGGGGGCTATTAAACGAGCAGTACTTC
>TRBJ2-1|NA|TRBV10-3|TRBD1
CAITPGQGARGQFF
TGTGCCATCACCCCAGGACAGGGGGCGCGAGGGCAGTTCTTC
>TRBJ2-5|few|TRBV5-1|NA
CASSPRQGETQYF
TGCGCCAGCAGCCCCCGGCAGGGTGAGACCCAGTACTTC
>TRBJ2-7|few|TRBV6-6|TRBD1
CASSTRAGQGAYEQYF
TGTGCCAGCAGCACAAGGGCGGGACAGGGGGCCTACGAGCAGTACTTC
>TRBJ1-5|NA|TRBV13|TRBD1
CASSVTGKYSNQPQHF
TGTGCCAGCAGCGTGACAGGGAAGTATAGCAATCAGCCCCAGCATTTT
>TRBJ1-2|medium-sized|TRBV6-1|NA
CASSVVYGYTF
TGTGCCAGCAGTGTGGTTTATGGCTACACCTTC
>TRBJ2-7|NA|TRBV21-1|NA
CASRQRTSGSSYEQYF
TGTGCCAGCAGACAACGGACTAGCGGGAGCTCCTACGAGCAGTACTTC
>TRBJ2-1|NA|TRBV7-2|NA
CASSFVRDNEQFF
TGTGCCAGCAGCTTCGTTCGTGACAATGAGCAGTTCTTC
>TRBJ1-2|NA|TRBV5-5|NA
CASSYTGNYGYTF
TGTGCCAGCAGCTACACAGGGAACTATGGCTACACCTTC
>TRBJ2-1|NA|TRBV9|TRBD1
CASSLFGQGDNEQFF
TGTGCCAGCAGCCTCTTTGGACAGGGGGACAATGAGCAGTTCTTC
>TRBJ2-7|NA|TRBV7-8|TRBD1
CAGAKEGARTYEQYF
TGTGCCGGAGCTAAAGAGGGGGCGCGAACCTACGAGCAGTACTTC
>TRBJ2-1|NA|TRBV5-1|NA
CASSLARSNEQFF
TGCGCCAGCAGCTTGGCCAGGAGTAATGAGCAGTTCTTC
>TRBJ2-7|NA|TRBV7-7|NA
CASSGLGHLFSYEQYF
TGTGCCAGCAGCGGGTTGGGACACCTGTTCTCCTACGAGCAGTACTTC
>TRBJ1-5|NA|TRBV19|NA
CASSIDLGVQHF
TGTGCCAGTAGTATAGATCTGGGGGTCCAGCATTTT
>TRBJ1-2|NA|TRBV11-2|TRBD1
CASSPRQGANYGYTF
TGTGCCAGCAGCCCCAGACAGGGGGCTAACTATGGCTACACCTTC
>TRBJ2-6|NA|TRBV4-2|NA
CASSPRPGGGSGANVLTF
TGTGCCAGCAGCCCTCGTCCAGGGGGGGGCTCTGGGGCCAACGTCCTGACTTTC
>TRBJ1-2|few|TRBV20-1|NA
CSARAQRGYTF
TGCAGTGCTAGAGCACAGCGTGGCTACACCTTC
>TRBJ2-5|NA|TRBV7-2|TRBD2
CASDQGLATQETQYF
TGTGCCAGCGACCAGGGACTAGCGACCCAAGAGACCCAGTACTTC
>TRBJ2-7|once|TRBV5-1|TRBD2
CASNWDGGGSYEQYF
TGCGCCAGCAACTGGGATGGCGGGGGATCCTACGAGCAGTACTTC
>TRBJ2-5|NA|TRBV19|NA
CASSIRLGGTQYF
TGTGCCAGTAGTATCAGACTGGGCGGGACCCAGTACTTC
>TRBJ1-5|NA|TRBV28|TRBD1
CASSFWTGRQPQHF
TGTGCCAGCAGTTTCTGGACAGGGCGTCAGCCCCAGCATTTT
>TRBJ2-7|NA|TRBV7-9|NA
CASRVRVEADEQYF
TGTGCCAGCAGAGTCCGGGTGGAAGCGGACGAGCAGTACTTC
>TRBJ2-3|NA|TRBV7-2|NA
CASSGSGSTDTQYF
TGTGCCAGCAGCGGTAGCGGAAGCACAGATACGCAGTATTTT
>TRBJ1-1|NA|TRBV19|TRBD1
CASRDRLLGGAFF
TGTGCCAGTAGGGACAGGCTTTTGGGAGGAGCTTTCTTT
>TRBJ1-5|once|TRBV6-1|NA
CASSEAGVNQPQHF
TGTGCCAGCAGTGAAGCGGGAGTTAATCAGCCCCAGCATTTT
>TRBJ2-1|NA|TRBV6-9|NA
CAGGRVWVNEQFF
TGTGCCGGGGGGCGCGTGTGGGTCAATGAGCAGTTCTTC
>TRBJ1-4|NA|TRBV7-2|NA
CASSLERGKLFF
TGTGCCAGCAGCTTAGAGCGGGGAAAACTGTTTTTT
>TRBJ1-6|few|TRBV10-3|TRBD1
CATRKQTGQNSPLHF
TGTGCCACCAGAAAACAGACGGGACAGAATTCACCCCTCCACTTT
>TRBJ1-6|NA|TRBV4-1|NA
CASSQLGTYTALHF
TGCGCCAGCAGCCAACTGGGGACGTACACCGCCCTCCACTTT
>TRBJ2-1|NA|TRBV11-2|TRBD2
CASSLSPGGANEQFF
TGTGCCAGCAGCCTCTCCCCCGGGGGGGCCAATGAGCAGTTCTTC
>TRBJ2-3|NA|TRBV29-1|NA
CSVRAGASTDTQYF
TGCAGCGTTCGGGCGGGGGCTTCCACAGATACGCAGTATTTT
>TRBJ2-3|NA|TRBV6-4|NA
CASSREFTTDTQYF
TGTGCCAGCAGCAGAGAATTTACGACAGATACGCAGTATTTT